A single sample is the source of the 25 T cell receptor beta chains below, sequenced in a study of T cells after yellow fever vaccination. Using its own MiXCR run on the 5' RACE reads, TCRdb lists one record per CDR3 protein. The sample shows 450,000 to 650,000 distinct CDR3 sequences, roughly 14% of them seen only once. This material consisted of PBMCs, taken on the day of the yellow fever booster vaccination. These receptors came from a man between 25 and 39 years old who received the YFV17D yellow fever vaccine.

V gene TRBV7-6 combines with J gene TRBJ2-7, with 8 bases identical to TRBD2. Trimming removed 5 bases from V and 0 bases from J; junction bases left unmatched: 9. The CDR3 extends over 16 amino acids. Germline V gene sequence: CDR1 SGHVS, CDR2 FNYEAQ. In DNA form, the CDR3 reads TGTGCCAGCAGCGCCTTGAGTAGCGGGGCCTCCTACGAGCAGTACTTC. It yields the protein CASSALSSGASYEQYF.

This clonotype came up a few times. This rearrangement joins TRBV28 to TRBJ2-5, with 7 positions matching TRBD1. The CDR3 is 15 residues long. Losses at the gene ends were 6 bases for V and 5 bases for J; bases not matched to a gene: 12. Germline values: CDR1 MDHEN, CDR2 SYDVKM. The CDR3 loop reads CASSLDRALSETQYF. CDR3 in DNA: TGTGCCAGCAGCCTAGACAGGGCGCTGTCCGAGACCCAGTACTTC.

This clonotype was seen at least ten times. The CDR3 loop reads CASSFALGAGTKNIQYF. The CDR3 DNA reads TGTGCCAGCAGCTTTGCCCTTGGTGCGGGAACCAAAAACATTCAGTACTTC. The chain has TRBV7-2 and TRBJ2-4; D possibly corresponds to TRBD2 (6 bases). The CDR3 extends over 17 amino acids. The ends were cut back, 3 bases at V and 2 bases at J, with 17 bases in the middle. CDR1 SGHTA and CDR2 FQGNSA come from the germline V gene.

The V gene is TRBV7-9, the J gene TRBJ2-3; D remains ambiguous. Per the germline V gene, CDR1 is SEHNR and CDR2 is FQNEAQ (reference sequence). Trimming left V 1 base short and J 10 bases short, with 6 bases between. CDR3 length: 11 residues. CDR3 residues: CASSLEVAQYF. Written as DNA, the CDR3 is TGTGCCAGCAGCTTAGAGGTGGCGCAGTATTTT.

This clonotype was detected ten times or more. The V gene is TRBV19, the J gene TRBJ2-7, with a possible D match to TRBD2 (5 bases). V gave up 8 bases and J gave up 7 bases, with 12 bases separating them. The CDR3 consists of 11 residues. CDR1 and CDR2 (germline): LNHDA, SQIVND (reference sequence). The CDR3 is CASSERGEQYF. The CDR3 region has the DNA TGTGCCAGTTCGGAACGGGGAGAGCAGTACTTC.

The chain recombines TRBV4-2 with TRBJ2-3; TRBD2 agrees at 8 bases. The junction had 6 bases not matched to a gene; V was cut back by 8 bases and J by 5 bases. Germline CDR1 and CDR2: LGHNA and YNFKEQ. This CDR3 region has 13 residues. The CDR3 here is CASRFGGGDTQYF. The CDR3 nucleotides read TGTGCCAGCCGATTCGGGGGGGGAGATACGCAGTATTTT.

V is TRBV20-1 and J is TRBJ2-7; D is possibly TRBD2 (6 bases). Trimming removed 5 bases from V and 3 bases from J, with 14 bases in between. The CDR3 has 13 amino acids. Germline CDR1 reads DFQATT; CDR2 reads SNEGSKA (reference sequence). CDR3 in amino acids: CSALRGENYEQYF. As DNA, the CDR3 is TGCAGTGCTTTGCGGGGAGAGAACTACGAGCAGTACTTC.

This clonotype was seen only a few times. The V gene is TRBV30, the J gene TRBJ1-5, with D possibly TRBD1 on 5 matching bases. The germline V and J ends were trimmed by 0 bases and 5 bases, with 11 bases remaining between them. The CDR3 runs to 14 residues. Germline loops: CDR1 GTSNPN, CDR2 SVGIG (reference sequence). The CDR3 DNA reads as TGTGCCTGGAGTGTACTTCCAGGGCATCAGCCCCAGCATTTT. It translates to CAWSVLPGHQPQHF.

The V call is TRBV3-1, the J call TRBJ2-5, with D possibly matching TRBD1 (6 bases). Germline loops: CDR1 LGHDT, CDR2 YNNKEL (reference sequence). CDR3 length: 17 amino acids. The V gene lost 1 base and the J gene lost 5 bases, with 20 bases spanning the gap. The CDR3: CASSQVQLRVTGETQYF. In DNA form, the CDR3 reads TGTGCCAGCAGCCAAGTTCAACTTAGGGTAACAGGGGAGACCCAGTACTTC.

The genes are TRBV13 and TRBJ2-7; 7 positions agree with TRBD2. From germline, CDR1 is PRHDT and CDR2 FYEKMQ (reference sequence). J was trimmed by 3 bases and V by 0 bases; bases with no gene match: 2. The CDR3 covers 14 residues. The CDR3 protein is CASSLGGGIYEQYF. Written as DNA, the CDR3 is TGTGCCAGCAGCTTAGGGGGAGGGATCTACGAGCAGTACTTC. Filled out from reference TRBV13 and TRBJ2-7, the complete variable domain reads AAGVIQSPRHLIKEKRETATLKCYPIPRHDTVYWYQQGPGQDPQFLISFYEKMQSDKGSIPDRFSAQQFSDYHSELNMSSLELGDSALYFCASSLGGGIYEQYFGPGTRLTVT.

The chain employs TRBV29-1 and TRBJ2-7, with 8 bases that match TRBD2. The V and J ends lost 7 bases and 6 bases, in that order; junction bases with no gene match: 5. This CDR3 comprises 11 residues. Germline V gene lookup returns CDR1 SQVTM and CDR2 ANQGSEA. CDR3 amino acids: CSAGTSREQYF. The CDR3 DNA sequence: TGCAGCGCCGGGACTAGTCGCGAGCAGTACTTC.

The chain carries TRBV7-2 and TRBJ2-1, with D possibly being TRBD2 (6 bases). The germline gives CDR1 SGHTA, CDR2 FQGNSA. V was clipped by 7 bases and J by 6 bases, with 13 bases between them. The CDR3 covers 13 residues. The CDR3 is CASNLNSGNEQFF. In DNA, the CDR3 is TGTGCCAGCAACCTTAATAGCGGCAATGAGCAGTTCTTC.

The rearrangement links TRBV5-1 to TRBJ1-3; D is perhaps TRBD1 (5 bases). The CDR3 contains 13 residues. The germline V gene encodes CDR1 SGHRS and CDR2 YFSETQ. The V and J ends lost 7 bases and 4 bases respectively, with 12 bases between them. This CDR3 is CASRGTDGNTIYF. As DNA, the CDR3 is TGCGCCAGCCGGGGGACGGACGGAAACACCATATATTTT. Full variable domain (outside the CDR3, taken from reference TRBV5-1 and TRBJ1-3): KAGVTQTPRYLIKTRGQQVTLSCSPISGHRSVSWYQQTPGQGLQFLFEYFSETQRNKGNFPGRFSGRQFSNSRSEMNVSTLELGDSALYLCASRGTDGNTIYFGEGSWLTVV.

Only a few counts were recorded for this clonotype. The chain recombines TRBV7-2 with TRBJ2-3; 9 positions agree with TRBD2. The V gene's germline CDR1 is SGHTA and CDR2 FQGNSA. Germline trimming cut 6 bases from V and 0 bases from J; bases unmatched to any gene: 7. The CDR3 is made up of 16 amino acids. The CDR3 region is CASRQTSGTSTDTQYF. The DNA of the CDR3 is TGTGCCAGCAGACAGACTAGCGGAACTAGCACAGATACGCAGTATTTT. Complete variable domain (other parts from reference TRBV7-2 and TRBJ2-3): GAGVSQSPSNKVTEKGKDVELRCDPISGHTALYWYRQSLGQGLEFLIYFQGNSAPDKSGLPSDRFSAERTGGSVSTLTIQRTQQEDSAVYLCASRQTSGTSTDTQYFGPGTRLTVL.

This clonotype was counted a few times. The chain uses TRBV12-3 or TRBV12-4 and TRBJ2-1; D may match TRBD1 or TRBD2 (5 bases each). This CDR3 has 11 amino acids. Trimming shortened V by 5 bases and J by 12 bases, and 11 bases separated the two germline ends. The CDR3 sequence: CASSIEGPQFF. CDR3 nucleotide sequence: TGTGCCAGCAGTATAGAGGGACCGCAGTTCTTC.

This clonotype has just a few counts. The V gene is TRBV7-9, the J gene TRBJ2-7, with a possible D match to TRBD1 (6 bases). CDR3 length: 15 residues. The V and J ends lost 0 bases and 4 bases respectively, with 13 bases between them. The germline V gene encodes CDR1 SEHNR and CDR2 FQNEAQ (reference sequence). The CDR3 DNA follows: TGTGCCAGCAGCTTAGCGAAGACAGGTATATACGAGCAGTACTTC. This codes for CASSLAKTGIYEQYF.

This clonotype was seen ten or more times. The chain employs TRBV30 and TRBJ2-7; D uncertain. The length of the CDR3 is 11 residues. Between the trimmed V and J ends, which lost 7 bases and 2 bases, there was a span of 9 bases. CDR1 GTSNPN and CDR2 SVGIG come from the germline V gene (reference sequence). The CDR3 nucleotides are TGTGCCTCCGAAGGTCCCTACGAGCAGTACTTC. Translating it yields CASEGPYEQYF.

In this sample, this clonotype turned up a few times. The rearrangement joins TRBV10-3 to TRBJ2-1; D might be TRBD2 (5 bases). V was cut by 2 bases and J by 5 bases, with 19 bases left in between. Germline CDR1 is ENHRY and CDR2 is SYGVKD. The CDR3 is made up of 17 amino acids. CDR3 DNA sequence: TGTGCCATCAGTGAGCTTGGACTCCTATTTGGGAACAATGAGCAGTTCTTC. It is translated as CAISELGLLFGNNEQFF.

This clonotype occurred a few times. The chain uses TRBV7-9 and TRBJ2-7; no definite D call. CDR1 and CDR2 (germline): SEHNR, FQNEAQ (reference sequence). The V gene lost 3 bases and the J gene lost 5 bases, with 14 bases spanning the gap. The CDR3 runs to 14 residues. In DNA, the CDR3 is TGTGCCAGCAGCTTTGCGGACCGCCCTGACGAGCAGTACTTC. It is translated as CASSFADRPDEQYF.

This clonotype was observed a few times. This chain links TRBV6-1 with TRBJ1-6; D is uncertain. CDR1 is MNHNS and CDR2 is SASEGT in the germline V gene. The germline V and J ends were trimmed by 9 bases and 9 bases, with 27 bases remaining between them. This CDR3 is built from 17 residues. The CDR3: CARGNPSAPSLSSPLHF. The CDR3 DNA reads as TGTGCCAGAGGAAACCCTTCGGCCCCCAGTTTGAGTTCACCCCTCCACTTT.

This clonotype turned up a few times. The V call is TRBV18, the J call TRBJ2-1; D may be TRBD1 (6 bases). Per germline, CDR1 KGHSH and CDR2 LQKENI. Trimming took 10 bases from V and 9 from J, leaving 19 bases between them. The CDR3 has 13 amino acids. CDR3 nucleotides: TGTGCCACCTCCGCGATAGGGGGTGGTGAGCAGTTCTTC. As protein: CATSAIGGGEQFF.

This clonotype was counted between two and nine times. This chain uses TRBV12-3 or TRBV12-4 with TRBJ1-5; no clear D gene. Trimming shortened V by 0 bases and J by 4 bases, and 13 bases separated the two germline ends. This CDR3 spans 16 amino acids. The DNA of the CDR3 is TGTGCCAGCAGTTTAGCGCTGGCAGAGGCTAATCAGCCCCAGCATTTT. Protein sequence: CASSLALAEANQPQHF.

This clonotype showed up just a few times. CDR3: CASSDTGTGYQPQHF. CDR3 DNA: TGTGCCAGCAGCGACACCGGGACAGGATATCAGCCCCAGCATTTT. The chain combines TRBV6-2 or TRBV6-3 with TRBJ1-5; 8 nucleotides line up with TRBD1. Germline V gene data show CDR1 as MNHEY and CDR2 as SVGEGT. Trimming at V came to 6 bases and at J to 5 bases, leaving 9 bases not matched to a gene. This CDR3 is 15 amino acids long.

This rearrangement joins TRBV6-5 to TRBJ2-1; 10 bases line up with TRBD1. V trimming: 3 bases; J trimming: 7 bases; junction bases outside the gene matches: 6. Per the germline V gene, CDR1 is MNHEY and CDR2 is SVGAGI. The CDR3 is 15 amino acids. As DNA, the CDR3 is TGTGCCAGCAGTTATGGACAGGGGGACGGGAATGAGCAGTTCTTC. Residues: CASSYGQGDGNEQFF.

This clonotype has only a few counts. The rearrangement joins TRBV10-3 to TRBJ2-5; 7 bases line up with TRBD2. CDR1 is ENHRY and CDR2 is SYGVKD in the germline V gene. The CDR3 is made up of 13 amino acids. The V and J ends lost 4 bases and 4 bases, in that order; junction bases with no gene match: 3. Here the CDR3 reads CAISGGEGETQYF. As DNA, the CDR3 is TGTGCCATCAGTGGAGGGGAGGGAGAGACCCAGTACTTC.